This T cell receptor beta chain stems from a study of blood T cells in healthy people across ages. The CDR3 contains 13 residues. Deletions cut 6 bases from V and 4 bases from J, with 12 bases between. This clonotype was picked up a small number of times. Its antigen is not identified. A sample-barcoded 5' primer and a J-beta primer mix were used in a second PCR of about 7 to 12 cycles. Every molecule of cDNA carried a tag from a template-switch adaptor with 12 random nucleotides. TCRdb re-called the 5' RACE reads through MiXCR, storing one row per CDR3 protein. The repertoire has some 1.4 million distinct CDR3 sequences, roughly 45% of them found once; the top ten carry approximately 7.9%. Study outcomes and limitations: Roughly linear age-related decline in beta diversity appeared, significant by age approximately 41. Naive T cell percentage showed a strong correlation with the diversity of TCR beta.

With each sample, at least 6 micrograms of total RNA were extracted. V usage is TRBV12-3 or TRBV12-4 and J usage is TRBJ1-2; TRBD1 might be the D (5 bases). The receptor's source is a woman younger than 35 in good health. Sequencing was done on a sample of blood. As DNA, the CDR3 is TGTGCCAGCAGCGGGCGGACATTCTATGGCTACACCTTC. Protein: CASSGRTFYGYTF.